These 18 T cell receptor beta chains originate from one sample sequenced in a study of a mutant IDH1 vaccine in newly diagnosed glioma. Time point described: week 47, end of study. Vaccination used 300 ug of mutant IDH1 20-mer peptide per dose, with topical imiquimod. The antigens of these receptors remain unknown. Here immunoSEQ multiplex PCR was the method, and the copy in TCRdb shows in-frame clones only, minus some. The sample lists tens of thousands of clones; roughly 84% were seen once. The sample in question was PBMCs, obtained from a glioma patient whose treatment included an IDH1 peptide vaccine. These receptors were taken from a woman under 40 with glioma. Some clones in this sample may be carry-over from other donors' samples.

This clone was seen a single time. The J gene is TRBJ1-1, the V gene TRBV28, with no clear D. Germline V gene sequence: CDR1 MDHEN, CDR2 SYDVKM. The CDR3 is made up of 12 amino acids. Trimming pared 6 bases from V and 5 bases from J, leaving 10 bases between. The CDR3 DNA sequence: TGTGCCAGCAGAGATGGCAATACTGAAGCTTTCTTT. Amino acid sequence: CASRDGNTEAFF.

The chain uses TRBV19 and TRBJ2-5; D unresolved. CDR1 LNHDA and CDR2 SQIVND come from the germline V gene (reference sequence). The germline V and J ends were trimmed by 5 bases and 4 bases, with 20 bases remaining between them. CDR3 length: 16 residues. CDR3 residues: CASSPYGVTVRETQYF. CDR3 in DNA: TGTGCCAGTAGTCCTTATGGGGTCACCGTACGAGAGACCCAGTACTTC.

V is TRBV7-2 and J is TRBJ2-7; 12 bases line up with TRBD2. The CDR3 length is 15 residues. V trimming: 3 bases; J trimming: 4 bases; junction bases outside the gene matches: 4. Germline V CDR1 and CDR2: SGHTA, FQGNSA. CDR3 in amino acids: CASSFGLAGTYEQYF. The DNA for the CDR3 is TGTGCCAGCAGCTTCGGACTAGCGGGAACTTACGAGCAGTACTTC.

The chain couples TRBV23-1 to TRBJ1-3; TRBD1 agrees at 7 bases. TRBV23-1 is flagged as an ORF with uncertain function. The CDR3 consists of 16 residues. V trimming: 0 bases; J trimming: 4 bases; junction bases outside the gene matches: 6. CDR3 sequence: CASSQSLTGHGNTIYF. Here the CDR3 DNA reads TGCGCCAGCAGTCAATCCCTGACAGGGCACGGAAACACCATATATTTT.

The chain's CDR3 is CSVGDRGLGYGYTF. The CDR3 region has the DNA TGCAGCGTTGGGGACAGGGGGCTCGGCTATGGCTACACCTTC. V usage is TRBV29-1 and J usage is TRBJ1-2; 12 bases are a match to TRBD1. Germline values: CDR1 SQVTM, CDR2 ANQGSEA. The CDR3 has 14 residues. V lost 4 bases and J lost 4; bases outside the gene matches: 4.

The gene calls are TRBV4-1 and TRBJ2-7; no clear D. The CDR3 extends over 14 amino acids. V was trimmed by 4 bases and J by 0 bases, leaving 10 bases between them. CDR1 MGHRA and CDR2 YSYEKL come from the germline V gene. The chain's CDR3 is CASSPSRDSYEQYF. The CDR3 bases are TGCGCCAGCAGCCCCTCAAGGGACTCCTACGAGCAGTACTTC.

V usage is TRBV19 and J usage is TRBJ1-1, with TRBD1 matching 8 bases. This CDR3 is built from 11 residues. Germline CDR1 reads LNHDA; CDR2 reads SQIVND (reference sequence). The V and J ends lost 10 bases and 10 bases, in that order; junction bases with no gene match: 8. The DNA of the CDR3 is TGTGCCATTCGACAGGGGAAGGGAGCTTTCTTT. This translates into CAIRQGKGAFF.

The rearrangement joins TRBV4-2 to TRBJ2-2; weak D call: TRBD2 (5 bases). CDR1 and CDR2 from the germline V gene are LGHNA and YNFKEQ. V shed 1 base and J shed 3 bases, with 12 bases lying between them. The CDR3 contains 16 residues. The CDR3 reads CASSQGWLRDTGELFF. CDR3 coding DNA: TGTGCCAGCAGCCAAGGATGGCTGAGGGACACCGGGGAGCTGTTTTTT.

The chain recombines TRBV5-6 with TRBJ2-3, with TRBD1 identical over 8 bases. Germline assignment: CDR1 SGHDT and CDR2 YYEEEE. With 0 bases clipped from V and 3 bases from J, the junction kept 0 bases outside the gene matches. This CDR3 has 14 amino acids. CDR3 residues: CASSLDRGTDTQYF. CDR3 DNA: TGTGCCAGCAGCTTGGACAGGGGGACAGATACGCAGTATTTT.

V gene TRBV7-9 combines with J gene TRBJ2-7, with 7 bases aligning to TRBD1. The CDR3 consists of 15 residues. Germline V gene lookup returns CDR1 SEHNR and CDR2 FQNEAQ (reference sequence). V was pared by 1 base and J by 3 bases, with 6 bases of the junction left unmatched. CDR3 coding DNA: TGTGCCAGCAGCTTAGAAGGGGGCCATCTCTACGAGCAGTACTTC. This sequence encodes CASSLEGGHLYEQYF. Filled out from reference TRBV7-9 and TRBJ2-7, the complete variable domain reads DTGVSQNPRHKITKRGQNVTFRCDPISEHNRLYWYRQTLGQGPEFLTYFQNEAQLEKSRLLSDRFSAERPKGSFSTLEIQRTEQGDSAMYLCASSLEGGHLYEQYFGPGTRLTVT.

The CDR3 protein is CAFREGDTQYF. The CDR3 DNA sequence: TGTGCCTTTAGAGAGGGGGATACGCAGTATTTT. This chain joins TRBV6-6 and TRBJ2-3; the D call may be TRBD1 or TRBD2 (5 bases each). The CDR3 is 11 amino acids. Germline loops: CDR1 MNHNY, CDR2 SVGAGI (reference sequence). V lost 11 bases and J 6 bases, leaving 12 bases between the germline ends.

The chain links TRBV4-1 to TRBJ1-6, with D maybe TRBD1 (5 bases). Trimming pared 1 base from V and 7 bases from J, leaving 11 bases between. Germline lookup yields CDR1 MGHRA and CDR2 YSYEKL. The CDR3 consists of 15 residues. The CDR3 reads CASSQGQGLNSPLHF. CDR3 coding DNA: TGCGCCAGCAGCCAAGGGCAGGGCCTAAATTCACCCCTCCACTTT.

This clone occurred a few times. This chain joins TRBV18 and TRBJ1-5, with 9 bases lining up with TRBD1. Per the germline V gene, CDR1 is KGHSH and CDR2 is LQKENI. CDR3 size: 17 residues. The V and J ends lost 2 bases and 4 bases, in that order; junction bases with no gene match: 9. CDR3 sequence: CASSPGTSGQGNQPQHF. CDR3 DNA: TGTGCCAGCTCACCAGGGACCTCGGGACAGGGAAATCAGCCCCAGCATTTT.

This clone was counted only a few times. This chain links TRBV5-6 with TRBJ1-1; 8 bases match TRBD1. The germline CDR1 and CDR2 sequences are SGHDT and YYEEEE. CDR3 length: 17 residues. With V trimmed by 4 bases and J by 6 bases, 17 bases remained unmatched. The CDR3 loop is CASSILRWATGEAEAFF. CDR3 sequence (DNA): TGTGCCAGCAGCATCCTTCGGTGGGCGACAGGGGAGGCTGAAGCTTTCTTT.

The chain couples TRBV5-5 to TRBJ1-2; 9 bases match TRBD1. With V trimmed by 0 bases and J by 4 bases, 10 bases remained unmatched. The CDR3 loop spans 17 amino acids. Germline CDR1 and CDR2: SGHKS and YYEKEE (reference sequence). The CDR3 DNA follows: TGTGCCAGCAGCTTGGGGGGGGACAGGGCCCAGTCCTATGGCTACACCTTC. Encoded protein: CASSLGGDRAQSYGYTF.

This chain connects TRBV7-9 to TRBJ1-5, with D unresolved. The CDR3 runs to 14 residues. V gave up 5 bases and J gave up 3 bases, with 11 bases separating them. CDR1 is SEHNR and CDR2 is FQNEAQ in the germline V gene (reference sequence). CDR3 DNA sequence: TGTGCCAGCAGCCCGGGAGACTTCAATCAGCCCCAGCATTTT. Translating it yields CASSPGDFNQPQHF. Supplemented by reference TRBV7-9 and TRBJ1-5, the full variable domain reads DTGVSQNPRHKITKRGQNVTFRCDPISEHNRLYWYRQTLGQGPEFLTYFQNEAQLEKSRLLSDRFSAERPKGSFSTLEIQRTEQGDSAMYLCASSPGDFNQPQHFGDGTRLSIL.

This sequence joins TRBV7-9 and TRBJ2-1; D might be TRBD1 or TRBD2, each matching 5 bases. CDR3 length: 16 amino acids. The V gene lost 6 bases and the J gene lost 5 bases, with 20 bases spanning the gap. Germline V gene data show CDR1 as SEHNR and CDR2 as FQNEAQ (reference sequence). As DNA, the CDR3 is TGTGCCAGCAGGGCCTCCGGGACCCCTATCAACAATGAGCAGTTCTTC. Its translation is CASRASGTPINNEQFF. Complete variable domain (other parts from reference TRBV7-9 and TRBJ2-1): DTGVSQNPRHKITKRGQNVTFRCDPISEHNRLYWYRQTLGQGPEFLTYFQNEAQLEKSRLLSDRFSAERPKGSFSTLEIQRTEQGDSAMYLCASRASGTPINNEQFFGPGTRLTVL.

Of note for this clone: A read error may produce the germline difference seen at one junction end. The chain is built from TRBV7-9 and TRBJ1-1; no reliable D call. Germline V gene lookup returns CDR1 SEHNR and CDR2 FQNEAQ (reference sequence). The CDR3 is made up of 15 amino acids. The CDR3 sequence is CASSLERTRRTEAFF. CDR3 in DNA: TGTGCCAGCAGTTTAGAAAGGACTCGTCGGACTGAAGCTTTCTTT.